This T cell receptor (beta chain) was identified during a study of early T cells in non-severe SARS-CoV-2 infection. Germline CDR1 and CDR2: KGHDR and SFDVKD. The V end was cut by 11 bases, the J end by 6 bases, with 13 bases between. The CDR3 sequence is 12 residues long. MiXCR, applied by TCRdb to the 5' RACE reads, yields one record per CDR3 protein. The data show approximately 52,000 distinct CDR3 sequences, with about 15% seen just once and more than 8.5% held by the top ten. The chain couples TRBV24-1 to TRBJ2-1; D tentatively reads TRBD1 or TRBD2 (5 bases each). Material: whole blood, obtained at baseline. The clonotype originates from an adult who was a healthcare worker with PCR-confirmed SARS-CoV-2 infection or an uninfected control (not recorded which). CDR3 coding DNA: TGTGCCATATGGGACGGATCCAATGAGCAGTTCTTC. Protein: CAIWDGSNEQFF.